This T cell receptor beta chain was identified during a study of blood T cell repertoires in COVID-19 (dated by TCRdb to 2018 to 2021). About the study as a whole: Collaborator samples came from the United States, Italy and Spain and covered acute and convalescent phases of COVID-19. The material from the prospective study consisted of cDNA or gDNA derived from T cells, B-cell-depleted T cells, or PBMCs. The dataset comprised deeply sampled blood TCRbeta repertoires from subjects exposed to, actively infected with, or recovered from COVID-19. The repertoires were released in a freely available public database intended as a resource for research on the immune response to SARS-CoV-2. Samples were obtained from the ongoing ImmuneRACE study (first 160 participants) and from 1,254 subjects provided by 6 global collaborators. Nearly every sample came with metadata listing a de-identified subject ID, COVID-19 status, age in years and sex. HLA class I and class II types, where available, came from metadata supplied by the sample provider rather than from assay-based typing.

The collaborating institutions used their own protocols to collect whole blood in K2EDTA tubes. For TCRbeta analysis, collaborator samples were shipped as frozen whole blood, as isolated PBMCs, or as DNA extracted from either sample type. V is pared back by 6 bases and J by 9 bases, with 24 bases lying between the germline termini. From the cysteine through the phenylalanine, the CDR3 covers 15 amino acids. Only CDR3 DNA remains: 45 bases, in frame from the first base. According to the germline V gene, CDR1 reads SGHVS and CDR2 reads FQNEAQ. The paper's findings and limits, for the study overall: How much clinical and demographic metadata was included differed by source and by participant, and the metadata was provided uncurated.

TCRbeta CDR3 regions were amplified from genomic DNA using the immunoSEQ Assay, a bias-controlled multiplex PCR. Concerning the study's data processing: The number of nucleated cells in each sample was estimated by amplification of reference gene primers within the assay. To quantify the absolute abundance of each unique TCRbeta CDR3 rearrangement, sequence reads were collapsed and filtered. Productive Simpson clonality was computed per sample as the square root of Simpson's diversity index over productive rearrangements. The clones in this table, taken by TCRdb from immuneACCESS, are in-frame only. Not every clone is retained; where verified, under half of the shortfall comes from an unresolved V gene, and the cause of the rest is unknown. That table furnishes V, J and clone size, whereas the DNA furnished D and trimming. In this sample the table shows around 140,000 clones, 81% of which occur a single time. Of the sample, 7% to 10% falls within the top ten clones.

On this clone: The antigen it recognizes is unknown. No qualities accompany the bases; no much larger clone lies one base away.

Source material: peripheral blood. This clonotype was sampled from a human donor in a cohort sampled during active COVID-19. The sequence joins TRBV7-8 to TRBJ2-7; tentative D gene TRBD2, with 7 bases matching. The CDR3 loop reads CASRASSGRGFGQYF. The sequenced DNA: TGTGCCAGCAGGGCTTCTAGCGGAAGGGGGTTTGGGCAGTACTTC.